Each of the 24 T cell receptor beta chains below was sequenced from the same sample in a study of T-cell reconstitution after alpha-beta-depleted transplantation in children. A library of TCRbeta sequences, prepared with unique molecular identifiers, was generated. TCRdb re-analysed the PCR reads in MiXCR, keeping a single row per CDR3 protein. The data show a few hundred thousand distinct CDR3 sequences, approximately 20% seen once. Sequencing was performed on PBMCs from the stem cell graft donor, taken from the stem cell graft. Receptors were obtained from a human donor who donated a stem cell graft to a child with acute lymphoblastic leukemia.

The V call is TRBV5-1, the J call TRBJ2-7, with TRBD1 identical over 9 bases. Germline CDR1 SGHRS, CDR2 YFSETQ. With 8 bases clipped from V and 4 bases from J, the junction kept 4 bases outside the gene matches. This CDR3 has 12 amino acids. In DNA, the CDR3 is TGCGCCAGTCCACAGGGGGCGTACGAGCAGTACTTC. Protein: CASPQGAYEQYF. The entire variable domain, with the rest obtained from reference TRBV5-1 and TRBJ2-7, is as follows: KAGVTQTPRYLIKTRGQQVTLSCSPISGHRSVSWYQQTPGQGLQFLFEYFSETQRNKGNFPGRFSGRQFSNSRSEMNVSTLELGDSALYLCASPQGAYEQYFGPGTRLTVT.

This clonotype was seen only a few times. The chain carries TRBV5-1 and TRBJ2-7; 10 bases are shared with TRBD2. The CDR3 spans 19 residues. After removal of 4 bases from V and 2 bases from J, the junction contained 18 bases not matched to a gene. Per the germline V gene, CDR1 is SGHRS and CDR2 is YFSETQ. Here the CDR3 reads CASSGSTSGRPPIPYEQYF. The CDR3 DNA is TGCGCCAGCAGCGGCTCGACTAGCGGGCGTCCACCGATTCCCTACGAGCAGTACTTC.

The rearrangement links TRBV5-1 to TRBJ2-7; D ambiguous. The CDR3 is 15 amino acids. V was pared by 0 bases and J by 0 bases, with 10 bases between. Germline CDR1 reads SGHRS; CDR2 reads YFSETQ. CDR3 sequence: CASSLGAGYSYEQYF. Here the CDR3 DNA reads TGCGCCAGCAGCTTGGGGGCAGGTTACTCCTACGAGCAGTACTTC.

There are a few counts of this clonotype. The chain carries TRBV7-6 and TRBJ2-7; the match to TRBD2 covers 7 bases. This CDR3 is 15 amino acids long. Germline loops: CDR1 SGHVS, CDR2 FNYEAQ. Losses at the gene ends were 0 bases for V and 6 bases for J; bases not matched to a gene: 8. The CDR3: CASSLAQGGTLEQYF. The DNA for the CDR3 is TGTGCCAGCAGCTTAGCTCAGGGAGGGACTCTCGAGCAGTACTTC.

The V and J genes are TRBV7-8 and TRBJ1-5; unclear D gene. With 4 bases removed from V and 0 bases from J, the gap between germline ends came to 7 bases. Germline CDR1 and CDR2: SGHVS and FQNEAQ. This CDR3 spans 14 amino acids. Here the CDR3 DNA reads TGTGCCAGCAGCTCCCAGAATAGCAATCAGCCCCAGCATTTT. Translated: CASSSQNSNQPQHF.

The CDR3, as DNA: TGTGCCAGCAGAAGGACAGGGGGCGCGGACTCGACTAATGAAAAACTGTTTTTT. Its protein is CASRRTGGADSTNEKLFF. The chain couples TRBV5-6 to TRBJ1-4, with TRBD1 matching 11 bases. V dropped 5 bases and J dropped 2; count of bases not matched to a gene: 11. The CDR3 consists of 18 residues. The germline V gene has CDR1 SGHDT and CDR2 YYEEEE. Together with reference TRBV5-6 and TRBJ1-4, the CDR3 gives the full variable domain: DAGVTQSPTHLIKTRGQQVTLRCSPKSGHDTVSWYQQALGQGPQFIFQYYEEEERQRGNFPDRFSGHQFPNYSSELNVNALLLGDSALYLCASRRTGGADSTNEKLFFGSGTQLSVL.

This clonotype has only a few counts. The chain employs TRBV27 and TRBJ2-1; 12 bases are a match to TRBD2. Per germline, CDR1 MNHEY and CDR2 SMNVEV (reference sequence). V lost 5 bases, J lost 10 bases, and 9 bases stayed unmatched. CDR3 length: 15 amino acids. The CDR3 nucleotides read TGTGCCAGCAGTCCCCGACTAGCGGGAGAAAAGGAGCAGTTCTTC. Its translation is CASSPRLAGEKEQFF.

This rearrangement joins TRBV27 to TRBJ1-1; TRBD1 matches 7 bases. The germline V gene has CDR1 MNHEY and CDR2 SMNVEV (reference sequence). The junction had 8 bases not matched to a gene; V was cut back by 7 bases and J by 0 bases. CDR3 length: 15 amino acids. The CDR3 here is CASTGTANLNTEAFF. CDR3 DNA sequence: TGTGCCAGCACCGGGACAGCAAACCTGAACACTGAAGCTTTCTTT.

V gene TRBV12-3 or TRBV12-4 combines with J gene TRBJ2-7, with 8 bases identical to TRBD2. The CDR3 runs 14 residues. The J segment lost 4 bases and the V segment lost 4 bases, leaving 6 bases of the junction unmatched. CDR3 region: CASSSAGGLYEQYF. The CDR3, as DNA: TGTGCCAGCAGTTCGGCGGGAGGCCTATACGAGCAGTACTTC.

This clonotype appeared many times. This chain joins TRBV4-1 and TRBJ2-7, with 11 bases aligning to TRBD2. This CDR3 spans 15 amino acids. CDR1 and CDR2 (germline): MGHRA, YSYEKL. Trimming removed 2 bases from V and 3 bases from J; junction bases left unmatched: 3. The CDR3 sequence: CASSQPGLAVYEQYF. The CDR3 DNA reads TGCGCCAGCAGCCAACCGGGACTAGCGGTCTACGAGCAGTACTTC.

This clonotype came up a few times. V and J are TRBV15 and TRBJ2-1; 14 bases agree with TRBD2. V shed 7 bases, J shed 7 bases, and the junction held 12 bases outside the gene matches. Germline V gives CDR1 LNHNV, CDR2 YYDKDF (reference sequence). This CDR3 region has 17 residues. The CDR3 loop is CATTGLAGAAFGNEQFF. The CDR3 DNA is TGTGCCACCACGGGACTAGCGGGAGCAGCTTTCGGGAATGAGCAGTTCTTC.

The V gene is TRBV2, the J gene TRBJ2-1; D not certain. Germline V gives CDR1 SNHLY, CDR2 FYNNEI. V lost 5 bases to trimming and J lost 2 bases, with 13 bases between them. The length of the CDR3 is 15 residues. The CDR3 DNA follows: TGTGCCAGCAGTCCTTCGGGCGGCACCTACAATGAGCAGTTCTTC. Translated: CASSPSGGTYNEQFF.

This clonotype has more than one count but fewer than ten. The chain carries TRBV5-1 and TRBJ2-7; D is possibly TRBD2 (5 bases). Germline loops: CDR1 SGHRS, CDR2 YFSETQ. The germline V and J ends were trimmed by 4 bases and 0 bases, with 11 bases remaining between them. This CDR3 spans 14 amino acids. CDR3 nucleotides: TGCGCCAGCAGCGGGAACCTAGCCTCCTACGAGCAGTACTTC. Translation gives CASSGNLASYEQYF. Combining the CDR3 with reference TRBV5-1 and TRBJ2-7 gives the whole variable domain KAGVTQTPRYLIKTRGQQVTLSCSPISGHRSVSWYQQTPGQGLQFLFEYFSETQRNKGNFPGRFSGRQFSNSRSEMNVSTLELGDSALYLCASSGNLASYEQYFGPGTRLTVT.

The chain combines TRBV5-6 with TRBJ2-5; the match to TRBD1 covers 7 bases. V lost 1 base to trimming and J lost 5 bases; unmatched junction nucleotides: 5. The length of the CDR3 is 14 residues. The germline V gene has CDR1 SGHDT and CDR2 YYEEEE. The CDR3 DNA follows: TGTGCCAGCAGCTTGCAGGGGGATTGGGAGACCCAGTACTTC. Its protein is CASSLQGDWETQYF. Looking up the rest from reference TRBV5-6 and TRBJ2-5 gives the full variable domain: DAGVTQSPTHLIKTRGQQVTLRCSPKSGHDTVSWYQQALGQGPQFIFQYYEEEERQRGNFPDRFSGHQFPNYSSELNVNALLLGDSALYLCASSLQGDWETQYFGPGTRLLVL.

This clonotype has just a few counts. The rearrangement links TRBV12-3 or TRBV12-4 to TRBJ2-7; 10 bases line up with TRBD2. After removal of 6 bases from V and 4 bases from J, the junction contained 9 bases not matched to a gene. The CDR3 loop spans 15 amino acids. The CDR3, as DNA: TGTGCCAGCAGCACTCGATCTAGCGGGAGATACGAGCAGTACTTC. Translation gives CASSTRSSGRYEQYF.

J is TRBJ2-1 and V is TRBV20-1; D is unclear. The CDR3 runs to 14 residues. Germline lookup yields CDR1 DFQATT and CDR2 SNEGSKA (reference sequence). With 0 bases removed from V and 4 bases from J, the gap between germline ends came to 10 bases. The DNA for the CDR3 is TGCAGTGCTAGAGACCGATCACTGTACAATGAGCAGTTCTTC. Translating gives CSARDRSLYNEQFF.

This clonotype was found a few times. The rearrangement joins TRBV3-1 to TRBJ2-1; 9 bases align to TRBD1. CDR1 and CDR2 from the germline V gene are LGHDT and YNNKEL (reference sequence). This CDR3 is 18 amino acids long. The junction had 16 bases not matched to a gene; V was cut back by 1 base and J by 9 bases. CDR3 coding DNA: TGTGCCAGCAGCCAAGCACCGCGATTGGGGACAGGGACGGGTGAGCAGTTCTTC. Its translation: CASSQAPRLGTGTGEQFF.

Remarks on this clonotype: A junction boundary mismatches the germline segment, possibly from a read error. The V and J genes are TRBV5-1 and TRBJ1-1; 8 bases align to TRBD1. This CDR3 has 15 residues. The germline V gene has CDR1 SGHRS and CDR2 YFSETQ. The CDR3 region has the DNA TGCGCCAGCAGCCCCACAGGGGGAAGGGATCCTGATGCTTTCTTT. Residues: CASSPTGGRDPDAFF.

This clonotype occurred a few times. This chain uses TRBV11-2 with TRBJ2-2, with a weak D call TRBD2 (5 bases). Germline CDR1 SGHAT, CDR2 FQNNGV. V lost 1 base to trimming and J lost 7 bases, with 16 bases between them. The CDR3 is 16 amino acids. In nucleotides, the CDR3 is TGTGCCAGCAGCTTAGCCCTTGGGCTAGCCAACGGGGAGCTGTTTTTT. It yields the protein CASSLALGLANGELFF.

This clonotype was observed a few times. The rearrangement joins TRBV4-2 to TRBJ2-1; 11 nucleotides line up with TRBD2. Losses at the gene ends were 0 bases for V and 2 bases for J; bases not matched to a gene: 0. The CDR3 is 16 residues long. CDR1 LGHNA and CDR2 YNFKEQ come from the germline V gene. The CDR3 DNA sequence: TGTGCCAGCAGCCAAGAACTAGCGGGAGCCTACAATGAGCAGTTCTTC. It codes for CASSQELAGAYNEQFF.

The chain is built from TRBV28 and TRBJ2-7, with D tentatively TRBD1 or TRBD2 (5 bases each). From germline, CDR1 is MDHEN and CDR2 SYDVKM. The CDR3 totals 14 residues. Trimming removed 3 bases at V and 2 bases at J, with 11 bases between. Here the CDR3 reads CASSFRGQTYEQYF. The CDR3 DNA reads as TGTGCCAGCAGTTTTCGGGGCCAAACCTACGAGCAGTACTTC.

J is TRBJ2-2 and V is TRBV6-1; D perhaps matches TRBD1 (6 bases). This CDR3 is built from 16 residues. Between the trimmed V and J ends, which lost 6 bases and 0 bases, there was a span of 14 bases. CDR1 and CDR2 from the germline V gene are MNHNS and SASEGT. In nucleotides, the CDR3 is TGTGCCAGCAGACAGCCCGGGACACCGAACACCGGGGAGCTGTTTTTT. This codes for CASRQPGTPNTGELFF.

V usage is TRBV12-3 or TRBV12-4 and J usage is TRBJ2-3, with no clear D. CDR3 size: 16 residues. The ends were cut back, 5 bases at V and 0 bases at J, with 15 bases in the middle. The CDR3 DNA reads TGTGCCAGCAGTCCGAACGACGTGCTTAGCACAGATACGCAGTATTTT. Its protein product is CASSPNDVLSTDTQYF.

The chain couples TRBV19 to TRBJ2-3; D uncertain. The CDR3 is 14 residues long. Trimming left V 7 bases short and J 0 bases short, with 11 bases between. Germline V gene sequence: CDR1 LNHDA, CDR2 SQIVND (reference sequence). CDR3 region: CASTYKDSTDTQYF. The CDR3 DNA reads as TGTGCCAGTACATATAAGGATAGCACAGATACGCAGTATTTT.